This passage covers 19 T cell receptor beta chains from one sample sequenced in a study of shared clonotypes between healthy human individuals. Using immunoSEQ multiplex PCR, the repertoire was profiled, and TCRdb retains in-frame clones only, with some absent. The sample consists of about 1 million clones, roughly 80% of them appearing once. The specimen was memory CD4+ T cells sorted from blood. Subset denoted: CD45RA-negative fraction. Source of these receptors: a man aged 18 to 30 in good health.

The chain is built from TRBV21-1 and TRBJ2-5; the table assigns TRBD1, which was not confirmed against the DNA. TRBV21-1 is a listed pseudogene. The CDR3 is 14 amino acids. The CDR3 DNA reads TGTGCCAGCAGCAAAGGAACAGTCCAAGAGACCCAGTACTTC. Its protein product is CASSKGTVQETQYF.

V and J are TRBV4-1 and TRBJ1-1; 8 bases fit TRBD1. The CDR3 covers 16 residues. V shed 4 bases and J 1 base; nucleotides not matched to a gene: 8. Germline lookup yields CDR1 MGHRA and CDR2 YSYEKL. CDR3 coding DNA: TGCGCCAGCAGCCGATCAGGGGGCGTAGGGAACACTGAAGCTTTCTTT. Translated: CASSRSGGVGNTEAFF.

For this clone: A much larger clone is a single base away; this may be a read error. The same CDR3 also results from other DNA sequences found in this sample. The J gene is TRBJ2-5, the V gene TRBV5-4; the match to TRBD1 covers 10 bases. The germline V gene has CDR1 SGHNT and CDR2 YYREEE (reference sequence). CDR3 size: 14 residues. The V segment lost 4 bases and the J segment 2 bases; nucleotides outside the gene matches: 2. CDR3 loop: CASSRDRGQETQYF. The DNA of the CDR3 is TGTGCCAGCAGCCGGGACAGGGGTCAAGAGACCCAGTACTTC.

The chain combines TRBV5-1 with TRBJ2-1; the match to TRBD1 covers 12 bases. The CDR3 is made up of 16 amino acids. Germline CDR1 reads SGHRS; CDR2 reads YFSETQ. With V trimmed by 6 bases and J by 6 bases, 10 bases remained unmatched. The CDR3 DNA sequence: TGCGCCAGCACCGGGACGGTGGGACAGGGGGCCAATGAGCAGTTCTTC. Its protein is CASTGTVGQGANEQFF.

The rearrangement uses TRBV2 and TRBJ2-7; D is uncertain. Germline V lookup: CDR1 SNHLY, CDR2 FYNNEI. V was cut by 4 bases and J by 7 bases, with 17 bases left in between. The CDR3 consists of 14 residues. The CDR3 DNA is TGTGCCAGCAGTGCGTGGCAGCGTTTGGGGGAGCAGTACTTC. It translates to CASSAWQRLGEQYF.

Worth noting for this clone: Other DNA sequences in this specimen translate into the identical CDR3. The chain has TRBV2 and TRBJ1-6, with a weak D call TRBD1 (6 bases). The germline gives CDR1 SNHLY, CDR2 FYNNEI. Trimming stripped 6 bases from V and 4 bases from J, with 10 bases between. The CDR3 contains 14 residues. The CDR3 region is CASSFDRYNSPLHF. CDR3 in DNA: TGTGCCAGCAGCTTCGACAGGTATAATTCACCCCTCCACTTT.

This rearrangement joins TRBV30 to TRBJ2-5; D possibly matches TRBD1 or TRBD2 (7 bases each). Germline V gene data show CDR1 as GTSNPN and CDR2 as SVGIG (reference sequence). This CDR3 is 13 amino acids long. V was trimmed by 4 bases and J by 5 bases, leaving 14 bases between them. CDR3 residues: CAWNLQGGETQYF. For the CDR3, the DNA is TGTGCCTGGAATTTGCAGGGGGGGGAGACCCAGTACTTC.

The CDR3 DNA reads as TGTGCCAGCAGCTCCGGGACAGGGATGGGCTACGAGCAGTACTTC. This translates into CASSSGTGMGYEQYF. The chain uses TRBV7-2 and TRBJ2-5, with 9 bases lining up with TRBD1. With the DNA end fitting TRBJ2-7 better, the J assignment may be wrong. Per germline, CDR1 SGHTA and CDR2 FQGNSA. The CDR3 runs to 15 residues.

This chain joins TRBV10-3 and TRBJ1-4; 9 bases agree with TRBD1. The CDR3 has 16 residues. Unmatched junction bases numbered 11, after V lost 4 bases and J lost 8 bases. Germline V lookup: CDR1 ENHRY, CDR2 SYGVKD. DNA for the CDR3: TGTGCCATCAGTGGGACAGGGGCTTTGGTTGGGGAAAAACTGTTTTTT. Its protein product is CAISGTGALVGEKLFF.

This clone has a handful of counts. CDR3 coding DNA: TGTGCCAGCAGCTTGCCGACAGAGTCCCGTGAAGCTTTCTTT. Translation gives CASSLPTESREAFF. V usage is TRBV5-6 and J usage is TRBJ1-1; D may be TRBD1 (5 bases). This CDR3 has 14 residues. V shed 1 base and J shed 7 bases, with 14 bases lying between them. Germline V gene sequence: CDR1 SGHDT, CDR2 YYEEEE. Supplemented by reference TRBV5-6 and TRBJ1-1, the full variable domain reads DAGVTQSPTHLIKTRGQQVTLRCSPKSGHDTVSWYQQALGQGPQFIFQYYEEEERQRGNFPDRFSGHQFPNYSSELNVNALLLGDSALYLCASSLPTESREAFFGQGTRLTVV.

This clone was picked up one time. The chain has TRBV7-9 and TRBJ1-4, with D possibly being TRBD1 (5 bases). Per the germline V gene, CDR1 is SEHNR and CDR2 is FQNEAQ (reference sequence). V gave up 1 base and J gave up 6 bases, with 12 bases separating them. The CDR3 runs to 15 residues. The CDR3 here is CASSLEAGPYEKLFF. CDR3 nucleotides: TGTGCCAGCAGCTTAGAAGCGGGGCCTTATGAAAAACTGTTTTTT. Filled out from reference TRBV7-9 and TRBJ1-4, the complete variable domain reads DTGVSQNPRHKITKRGQNVTFRCDPISEHNRLYWYRQTLGQGPEFLTYFQNEAQLEKSRLLSDRFSAERPKGSFSTLEIQRTEQGDSAMYLCASSLEAGPYEKLFFGSGTQLSVL.

This clone was found once. The chain couples TRBV5-4 to TRBJ1-1; D remains ambiguous. Between the trimmed V and J ends, which lost 1 base and 2 bases, there was a span of 9 bases. The CDR3 length is 14 residues. From germline, CDR1 is SGHNT and CDR2 YYREEE (reference sequence). CDR3 residues: CASSLRFGNTEAFF. CDR3 nucleotide sequence: TGTGCCAGCAGCTTGAGGTTTGGTAACACTGAAGCTTTCTTT.

The CDR3 nucleotides are TGCAGCGTTGCCGGGGGGTCTTTTTCAAGGGAGACCCAGTACTTC. Its translation: CSVAGGSFSRETQYF. The chain carries TRBV29-1 and TRBJ2-5, with 7 positions matching TRBD2. This CDR3 is built from 15 residues. J lost 5 bases, V lost 4 bases, and 13 bases had no gene match. Germline V gives CDR1 SQVTM, CDR2 ANQGSEA.

The rearrangement joins TRBV9 to TRBJ2-7, with 7 positions matching TRBD1. This CDR3 has 15 amino acids. After removal of 4 bases from V and 2 bases from J, the junction contained 9 bases not matched to a gene. Per germline, CDR1 SGDLS and CDR2 YYNGEE. The CDR3 DNA follows: TGTGCCAGCAGCCAGAGTTCACAGGGGACCTACGAGCAGTACTTC. The encoded protein is CASSQSSQGTYEQYF.

The V gene is TRBV11-2, the J gene TRBJ2-3; maybe TRBD2 (6 bases). CDR1 is SGHAT, CDR2 FQNNGV, per germline. This CDR3 comprises 16 residues. V dropped 3 bases and J dropped 4 bases, with 17 bases sitting between them. The CDR3 DNA follows: TGTGCCAGCAGCTTTTTTTTCGGGGGAAGCCCAGATACGCAGTATTTT. It codes for CASSFFFGGSPDTQYF.

The CDR3 protein is CASSLMGGATYEQYF. The CDR3 DNA follows: TGCGCCAGCAGCTTGATGGGGGGCGCAACCTACGAGCAGTACTTC. J is TRBJ2-7 and V is TRBV5-1; D may be TRBD1 or TRBD2 (6 bases each). This CDR3 comprises 15 residues. The V gene lost 1 base and the J gene lost 2 bases, with 13 bases spanning the gap. Germline V gene lookup returns CDR1 SGHRS and CDR2 YFSETQ. Complete variable domain (other parts from reference TRBV5-1 and TRBJ2-7): KAGVTQTPRYLIKTRGQQVTLSCSPISGHRSVSWYQQTPGQGLQFLFEYFSETQRNKGNFPGRFSGRQFSNSRSEMNVSTLELGDSALYLCASSLMGGATYEQYFGPGTRLTVT.

V gene TRBV7-2 combines with J gene TRBJ2-7; 7 positions agree with TRBD1. The CDR3 is 15 amino acids. With 4 bases clipped from V and 2 bases from J, the junction kept 8 bases outside the gene matches. The germline gives CDR1 SGHTA, CDR2 FQGNSA. The CDR3 DNA sequence: TGTGCCAGCAGCTATCTACAGGGGTACACCTACGAGCAGTACTTC. Amino acid sequence: CASSYLQGYTYEQYF.

This clone came up once. V usage is TRBV5-1 and J usage is TRBJ1-1; TRBD1 aligns across 7 bases. The germline CDR1 and CDR2 sequences are SGHRS and YFSETQ. J gave up 0 bases and V 6 bases, and 11 bases lay outside the gene matches. CDR3 size: 16 residues. CDR3 loop: CASKEGAILMNTEAFF. The CDR3 nucleotides are TGCGCCAGCAAGGAGGGGGCGATACTCATGAACACTGAAGCTTTCTTT.

The chain is built from TRBV6-5 and TRBJ1-6; D remains ambiguous. The germline V and J ends were trimmed by 6 bases and 0 bases, with 6 bases remaining between them. This CDR3 contains 14 residues. Looked up from germline, CDR1 is MNHEY and CDR2 is SVGAGI. In nucleotides, the CDR3 is TGTGCCAGCAGCGCCTCCTCCTATAATTCACCCCTCCACTTT. Translation: CASSASSYNSPLHF.